This T cell receptor beta chain was sequenced for a study of shared clonotypes between healthy human individuals. Germline V gene sequence: CDR1 MNHEY, CDR2 SVGAGI. V lost 7 bases, J lost 6 bases, and 11 bases stayed unmatched. This CDR3 is 15 amino acids long. Per the original methods: ImmunoSEQ sequences covered only the junction and lacked quality scores; filtering therefore differed. The assay was immunoSEQ multiplex PCR, and TCRdb's table has in-frame clones only and misses some. D and trimming come from the DNA, and the V and J calls and clone size come from that table. The sample yields about 1.5 million clones, about 98% seen once.

The source is a man aged 25-40 years in good health. The specimen sequenced was naive CD4+ T cells sorted from blood. Subset reported: CD45RA+ positively selected. The chain couples TRBV6-5 to TRBJ1-4, with 7 bases identical to TRBD1. The CDR3 DNA sequence: TGTGCCAGCAATGTAGGGGGCGGAAGGGATGAAAAACTGTTTTTT. Protein product: CASNVGGGRDEKLFF.